This T cell receptor (beta chain) was captured in a study of blood T cells in healthy people across ages. Germline V gives CDR1 KGHDR, CDR2 SFDVKD. This CDR3 contains 18 residues. V lost 2 bases and J lost 8, with 24 bases in between. As to this clonotype: No antigen is known for it.

The study's findings and limits: PBMC samples, being unsorted, prevented any conclusive comparison of naive and antigen-experienced cells. Diversity estimated from one million T cells was considered an underestimate.

A second PCR, run for about 6 to 11 cycles, used a sample-barcoded 5' primer plus a J-beta primer mix. Each TCR beta cDNA got a 12-nucleotide random molecular identifier. Via MiXCR, TCRdb re-called the 5' RACE reads, giving one row per CDR3 protein. The sample shows 550,000 to 750,000 distinct CDR3 sequences, approximately 21% of them seen only once. The authors isolated at least 7 million PBMCs per sample. The material sequenced was blood. This clonotype originated in an older man in good health. V usage is TRBV24-1 and J usage is TRBJ2-1, with a tentative D call TRBD2 (6 bases). The CDR3 protein is CATSDSLWRDGPFDEQFF. The CDR3 nucleotides are TGTGCCACCAGTGATTCTTTGTGGCGGGACGGCCCATTCGATGAGCAGTTCTTC.